This TCR beta chain originates from a study of T cell repertoires in cytomegalovirus infection. For the study at large: Carrying CMV and the relevant HLA type showed in public TCR beta signatures.

TCRdb used MiXCR to reprocess the reads, holding one entry per CDR3 protein. Of around 310,000 distinct CDR3 sequences in the sample, 17% were seen once. Trimming took 5 bases from V and 8 from J; bases not matched to a gene: 12. From germline, CDR1 is DFQATT and CDR2 SNEGSKA (reference sequence). This CDR3 contains 17 residues. The V and J genes are TRBV20-1 and TRBJ2-4; 16 bases are shared with TRBD2. The sequence came from a human donor in good health (CMV status not recorded). Some clones in this sample may be carry-over from other donors' samples. The sequencing input was PBMCs. CDR3 in DNA: TGCAGTGCTCCTCCGGGACTAGCGGGGGGGCCTTCGTACATTCAGTACTTC. As protein: CSAPPGLAGGPSYIQYF.